This T cell receptor beta chain is drawn from a study of blood T cell repertoires in COVID-19. Background on the study: The study drew acute and convalescent COVID-19 samples from the United States, Italy and Spain. Sources were T cells, B-cell-depleted T cells, or PBMCs; the material itself was cDNA or gDNA.

Source study methods: Reference gene primer amplification gave estimated nucleated cell counts. Sequencing used immunoSEQ multiplex PCR; TCRdb keeps in-frame clones, though not all of them. Clonal size and the V and J genes are those of that table, whereas D and trimming came from the DNA. This table holds 45,000 to 55,000 clones, roughly 90% found once. The V gene's germline CDR1 is SEHNR and CDR2 FQNEAQ (reference sequence). Losses at the gene ends were 4 bases for V and 13 bases for J; bases not matched to a gene: 11. CDR3 size: 14 residues. Sample: peripheral blood. J is TRBJ2-1 and V is TRBV7-9, with 9 bases matching TRBD1. This sequence originates from a man of 80 years or more with acute or convalescent COVID-19. The CDR3 spells CASSSIANRGPQFF. CDR3 bases: TGTGCCAGCAGCTCCATAGCTAACAGGGGGCCTCAGTTCTTC.